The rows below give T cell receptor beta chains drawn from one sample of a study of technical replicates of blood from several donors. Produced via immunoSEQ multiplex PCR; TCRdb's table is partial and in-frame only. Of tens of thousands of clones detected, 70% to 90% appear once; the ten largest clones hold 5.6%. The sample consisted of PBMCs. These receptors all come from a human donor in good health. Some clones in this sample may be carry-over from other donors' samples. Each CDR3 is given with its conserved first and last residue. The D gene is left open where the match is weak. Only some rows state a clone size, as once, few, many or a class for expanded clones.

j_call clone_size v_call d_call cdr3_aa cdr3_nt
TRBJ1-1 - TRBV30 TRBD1 CAWRGQGAPPTEAFF TGTGCCTGGAGGGGACAGGGGGCGCCCCCCACAGAAGCTTTCTTT
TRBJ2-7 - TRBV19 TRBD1 CASSPGTGRSYEQYF TGTGCCAGCAGTCCCGGGACAGGGAGGTCCTACGAGCAGTACTTC
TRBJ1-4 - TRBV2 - CASRNRDPSEKLFF TGTGCCAGCAGGAACCGGGATCCAAGTGAAAAACTGTTTTTT
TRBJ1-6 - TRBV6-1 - CASNAGESYNSPLHF TGTGCCAGCAACGCAGGGGAATCCTATAATTCACCCCTCCACTTT
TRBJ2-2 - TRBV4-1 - CASRTPNTGELFF TGCGCCAGCAGAACTCCGAACACCGGGGAGCTGTTTTTT
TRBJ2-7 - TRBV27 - CASSSGRVQGQYF TGTGCCAGCAGCTCAGGTCGGGTCCAGGGGCAGTACTTC
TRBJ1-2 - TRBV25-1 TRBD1 CASSEQGAYGYTF TGTGCCAGCAGTGAACAGGGGGCCTATGGCTACACCTTC
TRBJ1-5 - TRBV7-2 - CASSFSSGNQPQHF TGTGCCAGCAGCTTTTCGAGTGGCAATCAGCCCCAGCATTTT
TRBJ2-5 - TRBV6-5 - CASSYSAGKYQETQYF TGTGCCAGCAGTTACTCGGCAGGGAAGTACCAAGAGACCCAGTACTTC
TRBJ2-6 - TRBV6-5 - CASSYSKGAGANVLTF TGTGCCAGCAGTTACTCGAAGGGAGCTGGGGCCAACGTCCTGACTTTC
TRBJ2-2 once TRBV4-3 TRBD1 CASSPRQGSGELFF TGCGCCAGCAGCCCCAGACAGGGGTCCGGGGAGCTGTTTTTT
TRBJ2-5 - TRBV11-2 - CASRSVGAVQETQYF TGTGCCAGCAGATCGGTAGGGGCTGTCCAAGAGACCCAGTACTTC
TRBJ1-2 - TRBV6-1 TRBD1 CASSTGGIYGYTF TGTGCCAGCAGTACAGGGGGCATCTATGGCTACACCTTC
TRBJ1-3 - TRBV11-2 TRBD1 CASSWDRAYSGNTIYF TGTGCCAGCAGCTGGGACAGGGCATACTCTGGAAACACCATATATTTT
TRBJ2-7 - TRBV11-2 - CASSLDNRGLHEQYF TGTGCCAGCAGCTTAGATAACAGGGGACTCCACGAGCAGTACTTC
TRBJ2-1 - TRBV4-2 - CASSQGSGGDYNEQFF TGTGCCAGCAGCCAAGGGTCTGGAGGCGACTACAATGAGCAGTTCTTC
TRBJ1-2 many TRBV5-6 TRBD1 CASNLETGFYGYTF TGTGCCAGCAACTTAGAGACAGGGTTCTATGGCTACACCTTC
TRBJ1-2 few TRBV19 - CASSRDSPYGYTF TGTGCCAGTAGCCGAGACAGTCCCTATGGCTACACCTTC
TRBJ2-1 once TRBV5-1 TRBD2 CASSLWAGASYNEQFF TGCGCCAGCAGCTTGTGGGCGGGAGCATCCTACAATGAGCAGTTCTTC
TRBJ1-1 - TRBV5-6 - CASSLRQYTEAFF TGTGCCAGCAGCTTGCGACAGTACACTGAAGCTTTCTTT
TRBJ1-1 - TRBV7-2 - CASSLDRPNTEAFF TGTGCCAGCAGCCTGGACAGACCTAACACTGAAGCTTTCTTT
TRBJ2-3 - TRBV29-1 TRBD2 CSVPLAGGPDTQYF TGCAGCGTGCCCCTAGCGGGGGGCCCCGATACGCAGTATTTT
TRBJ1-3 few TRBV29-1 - CSVGGDRNTIYF TGCAGCGTTGGCGGGGATCGAAACACCATATATTTT
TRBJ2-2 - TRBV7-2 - CASSPITGTGELFF TGTGCCAGCAGCCCCATAACAGGGACCGGGGAGCTGTTTTTT
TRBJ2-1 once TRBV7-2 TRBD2 CASSRGGSGGAGEQFF TGTGCCAGCAGCAGAGGGGGCAGCGGGGGGGCCGGTGAGCAGTTCTTC
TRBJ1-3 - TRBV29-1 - CSVVNYGSSGNTIYF TGCAGCGTTGTAAATTATGGCAGCTCTGGAAACACCATATATTTT
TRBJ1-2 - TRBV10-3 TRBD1 CAINLQGGVYGYTF TGTGCCATCAACTTACAGGGGGGGGTCTATGGCTACACCTTC
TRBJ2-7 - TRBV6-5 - CASVRQSPYEQYF TGTGCCAGCGTAAGACAGTCACCCTACGAGCAGTACTTC
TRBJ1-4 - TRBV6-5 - CASSYRGNEKLFF TGTGCCAGCAGTTACAGGGGAAATGAAAAACTGTTTTTT
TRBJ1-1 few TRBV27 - CASSPRGTSNTEAFF TGTGCCAGCAGCCCCCGGGGGACCTCGAACACTGAAGCTTTCTTT